The source of this T cell receptor (beta chain) is a study of response to subunit inactivated influenza vaccine. Study-wide results and limits: Authors suggested few new T cells are recruited by each seasonal influenza vaccination.

In TCRdb, the RT-PCR reads were re-called with MiXCR into one record per CDR3 protein. The sample lists approximately 700,000 distinct CDR3 sequences, less than 20% occurring once. The CDR3 is 14 residues long. V was clipped by 5 bases and J by 13 bases; unmatched bases: 13. This clonotype has at least ten counts. The antigen is undetermined. The sequencing used PBMCs from blood, collected 11 to 12 days after vaccination. The chain is built from TRBV12-3 or TRBV12-4 and TRBJ2-1; 8 bases are a match to TRBD2. This sequence originates from a man in his forties or fifties who received an inactivated influenza vaccine. In DNA, the CDR3 is TGTGCCAGCAGTCCCTTGGGACTAGTAGGCTTACAGTTCTTC. Amino acids: CASSPLGLVGLQFF.